This record covers a single T cell receptor beta chain. Its antigen is not known. Each unsorted sample relied on roughly 90 million PBMCs as its source of genomic DNA. The V end was cut by 2 bases, the J end by 4 bases, with 11 bases between. The CDR3 consists of 15 residues. In germline, CDR1 is LNHDA, CDR2 SQIVND (reference sequence). The entry originates in a study of shared clonotypes between healthy human individuals. Every subset's genomic DNA went evenly onto several immunoSEQ plates. The assay was immunoSEQ multiplex PCR, and TCRdb's table has in-frame clones only and misses some. This sample has 470,000 or so clones; around 73% occur once, and the top ten carry around 12%. Regarding the study as a whole: The genetic and exposure-history diversity represented was limited by few donors.

The receptor was derived from a woman in her thirties or forties in good health. Some clones in this sample may be carry-over from other donors' samples. The chain combines TRBV19 with TRBJ1-4; no definite D call. The sample comprised PBMCs. The CDR3 sequence: CASSINGHLNEKLFF. CDR3 DNA: TGTGCCAGTAGTATAAATGGCCACCTTAATGAAAAACTGTTTTTT. Looking up the rest from reference TRBV19 and TRBJ1-4 gives the full variable domain: DGGITQSPKYLFRKEGQNVTLSCEQNLNHDAMYWYRQDPGQGLRLIYYSQIVNDFQKGDIAEGYSVSREKKESFPLTVTSAQKNPTAFYLCASSINGHLNEKLFFGSGTQLSVL.